This TCR beta chain was captured in a study of T-cell memory formation after mild COVID-19. Notes on the study in general: The CD4+ clones that contracted clustered mainly within CM and EM, and the CD8+ clones concentrated in EMRA. Some clones that responded turned up in pre-infection memory, which suggests that cross-reactive memory joined in.

To note about this clonotype: What it binds is not known. Since a much larger clone is just one base distant, this may be a read error.

TCRdb fed the 5' RACE reads into MiXCR, producing one record per CDR3 protein. This repertoire shows 200,000 or so distinct CDR3 sequences, around 19% found once; its top ten account for 2% to 2.5%. Germline lookup yields CDR1 SEHNR and CDR2 FQNEAQ (reference sequence). CDR3 size: 13 residues. The junction had 3 bases not matched to a gene; V was cut back by 5 bases and J by 5 bases. The V gene is TRBV7-9, the J gene TRBJ2-5; 9 bases are shared with TRBD2. The sequence came from an adult woman who had mild COVID-19 (a few samples of this study predate the infection). Cell type and time point are not known. Sample: PBMCs or a T cell subset sorted from them (not recorded which). The CDR3 DNA sequence: TGTGCCAGCAGCGGAGCGGGAGGCGAGACCCAGTACTTC. This translates into CASSGAGGETQYF. Complete variable domain (other parts from reference TRBV7-9 and TRBJ2-5): DTGVSQNPRHKITKRGQNVTFRCDPISEHNRLYWYRQTLGQGPEFLTYFQNEAQLEKSRLLSDRFSAERPKGSFSTLEIQRTEQGDSAMYLCASSGAGGETQYFGPGTRLLVL.